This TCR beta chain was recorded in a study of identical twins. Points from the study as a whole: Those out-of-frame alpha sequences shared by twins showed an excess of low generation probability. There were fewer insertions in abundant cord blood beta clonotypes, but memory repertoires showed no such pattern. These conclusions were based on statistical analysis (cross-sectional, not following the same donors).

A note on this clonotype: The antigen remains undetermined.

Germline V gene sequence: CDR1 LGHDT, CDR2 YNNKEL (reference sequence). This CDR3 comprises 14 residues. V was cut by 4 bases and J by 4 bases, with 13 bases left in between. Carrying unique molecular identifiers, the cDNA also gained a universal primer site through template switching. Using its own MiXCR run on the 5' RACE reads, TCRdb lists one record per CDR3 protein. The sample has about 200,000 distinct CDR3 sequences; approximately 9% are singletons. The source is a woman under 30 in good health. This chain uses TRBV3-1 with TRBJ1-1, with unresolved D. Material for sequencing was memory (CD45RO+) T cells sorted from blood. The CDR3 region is CASSRKTVSTEAFF. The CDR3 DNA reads TGTGCCAGCAGCCGCAAGACCGTGAGCACTGAAGCTTTCTTT.